The clone carrying this TCR beta chain was seen at least ten times. Its antigen is unidentified. This record comes from a study of regulatory T cells in long-lasting Graves disease. Study context: Antithyroid drugs had been given to newly diagnosed Graves' patients for under 3 months.

Time point in this sample: newly diagnosed GD, antithyroid drugs for less than 3 months. Researchers made the TCR library from RNA that was extracted from PBMCs. The collection involved drawing 8.5 to 9 milliliters of peripheral blood into EDTA tubes. This CDR3 region has 13 residues. Germline CDR1 and CDR2: SGHAT and FQNNGV. V was trimmed by 4 bases and J by 4 bases, leaving 9 bases between them. The study's findings and limits: TCR diversity was lower in persistent than newly diagnosed Graves' disease.

Libraries of TCR beta came from iRepertoire HTBI primers plus Arm-PCR of CDR3 regions. TCRdb used MiXCR to reprocess the multiplex PCR reads, holding one entry per CDR3 protein. The table shows approximately 400,000 distinct CDR3 sequences, with around 15% occurring only once. This receptor was identified in a female donor with Graves disease. The chain employs TRBV11-2 and TRBJ2-3; D remains ambiguous. Material: peripheral blood mononuclear cells (PBMCs), obtained at new diagnosis, from a patient treated with antithyroid drugs. CDR3 loop: CASSSARADTQYF. The CDR3 DNA reads as TGTGCCAGCAGCTCGGCACGTGCAGATACGCAGTATTTT.